Detailed here is one TCR beta chain. Assay: immunoSEQ multiplex PCR; the TCRdb copy retains only in-frame clones and omits some. The sample contains over 200,000 clones, about 89% of which appear only once. This CDR3 has 13 amino acids. Germline lookup yields CDR1 KGHSH and CDR2 LQKENI. The V and J ends lost 1 base and 3 bases respectively, with 7 bases between them. This sample stems from a study of blood T cell repertoires in COVID-19. Study overall: The origin of the acute and convalescent COVID-19 samples was the United States, Italy and Spain.

This chain joins TRBV18 and TRBJ2-7; the D is unclear. The receptor comes from a man between 60 and 70 years old who had recovered from COVID-19. What was sequenced was peripheral blood. The CDR3 DNA is TGTGCCAGCTCACCACTGGCCAGCTACGAGCAGTACTTC. Translated: CASSPLASYEQYF.